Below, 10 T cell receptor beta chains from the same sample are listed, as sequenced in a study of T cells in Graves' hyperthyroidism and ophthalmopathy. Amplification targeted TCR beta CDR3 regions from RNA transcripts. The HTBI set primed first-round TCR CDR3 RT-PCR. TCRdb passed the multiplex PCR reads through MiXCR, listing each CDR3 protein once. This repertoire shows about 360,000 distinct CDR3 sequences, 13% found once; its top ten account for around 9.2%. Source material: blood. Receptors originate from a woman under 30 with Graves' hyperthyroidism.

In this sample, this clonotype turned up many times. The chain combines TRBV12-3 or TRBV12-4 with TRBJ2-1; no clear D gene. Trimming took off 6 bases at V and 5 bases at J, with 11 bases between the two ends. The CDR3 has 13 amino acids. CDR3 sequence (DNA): TGTGCCAGCAGGAGAGAAAGCCACAATGAGCAGTTCTTC. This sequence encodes CASRRESHNEQFF.

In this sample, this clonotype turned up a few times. As DNA, the CDR3 is TGTGCCAGCAGTGACTCCCCGGACAGACTTCACAATGAGCAGTTCTTC. Translating gives CASSDSPDRLHNEQFF. The rearrangement links TRBV6-4 to TRBJ2-1; weak D call: TRBD1 (6 bases). Deletions cut 0 bases from V and 5 bases from J, with 14 bases between. Germline CDR1 reads MRHNA; CDR2 reads SNTAGT. The CDR3 has 16 residues.

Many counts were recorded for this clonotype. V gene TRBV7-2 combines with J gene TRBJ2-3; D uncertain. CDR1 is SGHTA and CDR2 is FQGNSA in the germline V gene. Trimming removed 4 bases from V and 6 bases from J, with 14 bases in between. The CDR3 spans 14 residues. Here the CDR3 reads CASSSNTVTDTQYF. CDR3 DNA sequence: TGTGCCAGCAGCTCGAACACCGTCACGGATACGCAGTATTTT.

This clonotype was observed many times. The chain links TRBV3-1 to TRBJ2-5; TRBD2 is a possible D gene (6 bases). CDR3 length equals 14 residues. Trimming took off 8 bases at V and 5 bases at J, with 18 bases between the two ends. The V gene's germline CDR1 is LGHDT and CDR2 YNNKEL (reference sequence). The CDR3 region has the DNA TGTGCCAGCTACCGGCAGGGAGGAGGGGAGACCCAGTACTTC. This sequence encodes CASYRQGGGETQYF.

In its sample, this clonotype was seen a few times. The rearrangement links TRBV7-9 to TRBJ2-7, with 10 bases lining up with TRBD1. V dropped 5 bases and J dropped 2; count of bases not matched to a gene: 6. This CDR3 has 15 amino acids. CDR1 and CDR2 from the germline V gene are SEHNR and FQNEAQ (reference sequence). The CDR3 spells CASSPGTGATYEQYF. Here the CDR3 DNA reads TGTGCCAGCAGCCCCGGGACAGGGGCAACCTACGAGCAGTACTTC. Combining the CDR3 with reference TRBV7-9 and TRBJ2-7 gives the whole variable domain DTGVSQNPRHKITKRGQNVTFRCDPISEHNRLYWYRQTLGQGPEFLTYFQNEAQLEKSRLLSDRFSAERPKGSFSTLEIQRTEQGDSAMYLCASSPGTGATYEQYFGPGTRLTVT.

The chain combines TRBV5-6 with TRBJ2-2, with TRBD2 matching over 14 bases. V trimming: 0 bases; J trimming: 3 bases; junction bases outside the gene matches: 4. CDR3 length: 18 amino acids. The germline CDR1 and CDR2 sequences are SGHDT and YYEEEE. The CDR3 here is CASSLVRLAGGDTGELFF. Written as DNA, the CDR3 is TGTGCCAGCAGCTTGGTCCGACTAGCGGGAGGGGACACCGGGGAGCTGTTTTTT.

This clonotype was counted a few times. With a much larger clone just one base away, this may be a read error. The CDR3 spells CAWSGMYGYTF. The CDR3 coding sequence is TGTGCCTGGAGTGGTATGTATGGCTACACCTTC. V usage is TRBV30 and J usage is TRBJ1-2; D gene ambiguous. Per germline, CDR1 GTSNPN and CDR2 SVGIG (reference sequence). Trimming cost V 1 base and J 5 bases, with 5 bases left between them. The CDR3 covers 11 residues.

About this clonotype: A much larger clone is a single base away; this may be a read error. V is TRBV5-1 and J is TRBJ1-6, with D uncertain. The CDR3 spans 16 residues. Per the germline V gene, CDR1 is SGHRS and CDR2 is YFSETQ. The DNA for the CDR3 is TGCACCAGCAGCTTGGGCCGGGACTCCTATAATTCACCCCTCCACTTT. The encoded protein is CTSSLGRDSYNSPLHF.

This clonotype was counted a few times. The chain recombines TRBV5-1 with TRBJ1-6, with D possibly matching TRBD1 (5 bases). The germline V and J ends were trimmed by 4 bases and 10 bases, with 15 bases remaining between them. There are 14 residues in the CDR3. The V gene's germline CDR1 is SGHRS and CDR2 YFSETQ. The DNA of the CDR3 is TGCGCCAGCAGCCCCCGCCAGGGCTCCTCACCCCTCCACTTT. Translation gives CASSPRQGSSPLHF.

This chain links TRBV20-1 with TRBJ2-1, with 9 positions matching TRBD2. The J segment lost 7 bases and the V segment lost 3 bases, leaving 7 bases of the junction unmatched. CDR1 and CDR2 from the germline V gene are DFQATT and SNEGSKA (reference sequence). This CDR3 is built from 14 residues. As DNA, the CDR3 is TGCAGTGCTAGTATGGCTAGCGGGATAAATGAGCAGTTCTTC. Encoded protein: CSASMASGINEQFF.